Following are 30 T cell receptor beta chains from one sample sequenced in a study of T cells in Graves' hyperthyroidism and ophthalmopathy. The TCR beta CDR3 regions underwent amplification using RNA transcripts as the source. Using the HTBI primer set, a first-round RT-PCR was run on the TCR CDR3. Each CDR3 protein is one row after TCRdb ran MiXCR on the multiplex PCR reads. Of around 500,000 distinct CDR3 sequences in the sample, about 16% were seen once. The specimen sequenced was blood. The source is a woman in her twenties or thirties with Graves' ophthalmopathy.

This clonotype turned up a few times. V is TRBV4-3 and J is TRBJ2-5; 7 bases fit TRBD2. The junction had 9 bases not matched to a gene; V was cut back by 0 bases and J by 5 bases. Germline V lookup: CDR1 LGHNA, CDR2 YSLEER. This CDR3 has 16 residues. For the CDR3, the DNA is TGCGCCAGCAGCCAAGATTGGGGGAGGGCCTTGGAGACCCAGTACTTC. Residues: CASSQDWGRALETQYF.

As to this clonotype: A much more abundant neighbour one base away suggests this may be a read error. This rearrangement joins TRBV6-2 or TRBV6-3 to TRBJ2-2, with D perhaps matching TRBD1 (5 bases). The germline gives CDR1 MNHEY, CDR2 SVGEGT. V was clipped by 0 bases and J by 4 bases, with 15 bases between them. This CDR3 comprises 17 residues. CDR3 nucleotide sequence: TGTGCCAGCAGTTACTCATTCAGGGCCATCGGCACCGGGGAGCTGTTTTTT. It translates to CASSYSFRAIGTGELFF.

The rearrangement links TRBV5-1 to TRBJ2-5; D perhaps matches TRBD2 (6 bases). Germline CDR1 and CDR2: SGHRS and YFSETQ. Trimming stripped 0 bases from V and 2 bases from J, with 14 bases between. The CDR3 covers 16 residues. CDR3 bases: TGCGCCAGCAGCTTGGTTTCCAGCGGGCTTCAAGAGACCCAGTACTTC. It yields the protein CASSLVSSGLQETQYF.

The V call is TRBV7-9, the J call TRBJ2-7; 7 positions agree with TRBD2. This CDR3 spans 14 amino acids. With 3 bases clipped from V and 6 bases from J, the junction kept 8 bases outside the gene matches. In germline, CDR1 is SEHNR, CDR2 FQNEAQ (reference sequence). CDR3 loop: CASSFLAGASEQYF. The DNA of the CDR3 is TGTGCCAGCAGCTTTCTGGCGGGAGCCTCCGAGCAGTACTTC.

The chain has TRBV10-3 and TRBJ2-7; 8 nucleotides align to TRBD1. There are 17 residues in the CDR3. CDR1 ENHRY and CDR2 SYGVKD come from the germline V gene. Losses at the gene ends were 2 bases for V and 2 bases for J; bases not matched to a gene: 11. This chain's CDR3 is CAISELGTGTGTYEQYF. CDR3 nucleotide sequence: TGTGCCATCAGTGAGCTAGGAACCGGGACAGGAACCTACGAGCAGTACTTC.

This clonotype was detected only a few times. The rearrangement joins TRBV20-1 to TRBJ2-6; D possibly corresponds to TRBD1 (6 bases). Trimming removed 7 bases at V and 0 bases at J, with 16 bases between. The germline gives CDR1 DFQATT, CDR2 SNEGSKA (reference sequence). CDR3 length: 16 residues. CDR3 DNA sequence: TGCAGTGTAGGGGCAGGGGCCCTCTCTGGGGCCAACGTCCTGACTTTC. As protein: CSVGAGALSGANVLTF.

This clonotype was picked up many times. V gene TRBV30 combines with J gene TRBJ2-5; D possibly corresponds to TRBD2 (6 bases). Per the germline V gene, CDR1 is GTSNPN and CDR2 is SVGIG (reference sequence). V was trimmed by 2 bases and J by 5 bases, leaving 18 bases between them. This CDR3 has 15 residues. CDR3 coding DNA: TGTGCCTGGAGTATAGATAGCCGGGCGGGGGAGACCCAGTACTTC. This sequence encodes CAWSIDSRAGETQYF.

CDR3 DNA: TGCAGTGCCACTAGAGACAGCTATGGCTACACCTTC. Its translation is CSATRDSYGYTF. This sequence joins TRBV20-1 and TRBJ1-2; possibly TRBD1 for D (5 bases). The germline V gene encodes CDR1 DFQATT and CDR2 SNEGSKA (reference sequence). There are 12 residues in the CDR3. V gave up 6 bases and J gave up 4 bases, with 12 bases separating them.

This clonotype was recorded a few times. The chain is built from TRBV20-1 and TRBJ2-1; 7 bases align to TRBD1. The CDR3 is 15 residues long. The V gene end was trimmed by 2 bases and the J gene end by 3 bases; junction bases not matched to a gene: 7. Germline V gene sequence: CDR1 DFQATT, CDR2 SNEGSKA (reference sequence). The CDR3 is CSARKMTGSYNEQFF. The DNA of the CDR3 is TGCAGTGCTAGAAAAATGACAGGGAGCTACAATGAGCAGTTCTTC.

On this clonotype: Just one base apart from a much larger clone, this may be a read error. This rearrangement joins TRBV28 to TRBJ1-5; D perhaps matches TRBD1 (6 bases). Trimming left V 8 bases short and J 5 bases short, with 16 bases between. CDR1 and CDR2 from the germline V gene are MDHEN and SYDVKM. This CDR3 region has 14 residues. In DNA form, the CDR3 reads TGTGCCAGCGGTCAGGACAGCCCCCATCAGCCCCAGCATTTT. This sequence encodes CASGQDSPHQPQHF.

The sample holds many counts of this clonotype. This rearrangement joins TRBV7-3 to TRBJ1-2; 7 positions match TRBD1. From germline, CDR1 is SGHTA and CDR2 FQGTGA. Trimming cost V 5 bases and J 5 bases; bases outside gene matches: 11. The CDR3 sequence is 15 residues long. In DNA, the CDR3 is TGTGCCAGCAGCGCAACCGGGACAGATCATTATGGCTACACCTTC. This gives the protein CASSATGTDHYGYTF.

Ten or more counts support this clonotype. This chain links TRBV30 with TRBJ1-1; D is possibly TRBD1 (6 bases). The V end lost 5 bases, the J end lost 8 bases, and 15 bases lay between the germline ends. This CDR3 is built from 12 residues. Germline V lookup: CDR1 GTSNPN, CDR2 SVGIG (reference sequence). CDR3 sequence (DNA): TGTGCCTGGTCCAGGGGTCGGGTAGAAGCTTTCTTT. Encoded protein: CAWSRGRVEAFF.

For the CDR3, the DNA is TGTGCCAGCAGTTACTTAGGAGGCAACACAGATACGCAGTATTTT. It is translated as CASSYLGGNTDTQYF. The J gene is TRBJ2-3, the V gene TRBV6-5, with a weak D call TRBD2 (5 bases). Trimming cost V 1 base and J 2 bases, with 10 bases left between them. Germline V CDR1 and CDR2: MNHEY, SVGAGI. This CDR3 contains 15 residues.

In its sample, this clonotype was seen a few times. The chain couples TRBV20-1 to TRBJ2-4; 11 bases are shared with TRBD2. J lost 3 bases, V lost 0 bases, and 4 bases had no gene match. From germline, CDR1 is DFQATT and CDR2 SNEGSKA (reference sequence). The CDR3 sequence is 16 residues long. The CDR3 is CSAREWGTSGKNIQYF. CDR3 bases: TGCAGTGCTAGAGAGTGGGGGACTAGCGGCAAAAACATTCAGTACTTC.

This clonotype was seen many times. The V call is TRBV12-3 or TRBV12-4, the J call TRBJ2-1; 11 bases fit TRBD2. The CDR3 length is 17 residues. V trimming: 3 bases; J trimming: 9 bases; junction bases outside the gene matches: 13. CDR3 loop: CASSFPLLLAGVGEQFF. The CDR3 nucleotides are TGTGCCAGCAGTTTCCCTCTCCTACTAGCGGGAGTTGGTGAGCAGTTCTTC.

The chain has TRBV5-4 and TRBJ1-2; 7 positions agree with TRBD1. The germline V gene encodes CDR1 SGHNT and CDR2 YYREEE (reference sequence). This CDR3 has 13 amino acids. Losses at the gene ends were 10 bases for V and 7 bases for J; bases not matched to a gene: 13. The CDR3 DNA follows: TGTGCCTTTCATAACAAGGGGGCGCGTGGCTACACCTTC. It codes for CAFHNKGARGYTF.

This clonotype has a count of ten or more. The chain couples TRBV12-3 or TRBV12-4 to TRBJ2-7; 8 bases are shared with TRBD2. Unmatched junction bases numbered 6, after V lost 3 bases and J lost 5 bases. The CDR3 length is 14 residues. The CDR3 nucleotides read TGTGCCAGCAGTTTTATGGCGGGAGGAAACGAGCAGTACTTC. Its protein is CASSFMAGGNEQYF.

This sequence joins TRBV28 and TRBJ1-5, with D perhaps TRBD1 (6 bases). The CDR3 is 14 amino acids. Germline CDR1 MDHEN, CDR2 SYDVKM. V was shortened by 6 bases and J by 2 bases, with 11 bases between the two germline ends. CDR3 DNA: TGTGCCAGCAGGGCCCCAGGGGGCAATCAGCCCCAGCATTTT. Translated: CASRAPGGNQPQHF.

This clonotype showed up many times. The chain couples TRBV20-1 to TRBJ1-5, with 7 bases identical to TRBD1. Germline V gene sequence: CDR1 DFQATT, CDR2 SNEGSKA (reference sequence). This CDR3 contains 13 residues. Trimming took 4 bases from V and 2 from J; bases not matched to a gene: 2. The CDR3: CSATTGRNQPQHF. The CDR3 DNA follows: TGCAGTGCTACGACAGGGCGCAATCAGCCCCAGCATTTT.

This clonotype was recorded at least ten times. The V and J genes are TRBV6-1 and TRBJ1-2; no clear D. CDR3 length: 13 amino acids. From germline, CDR1 is MNHNS and CDR2 SASEGT. Trimming shortened V by 7 bases and J by 0 bases, and 9 bases separated the two germline ends. The CDR3 sequence is CASIGISNYGYTF. The CDR3, as DNA: TGTGCCAGCATAGGTATTTCTAACTATGGCTACACCTTC.

Only a few counts were recorded for this clonotype. The chain links TRBV18 to TRBJ2-7, with 10 bases matching TRBD1. The germline gives CDR1 KGHSH, CDR2 LQKENI. V shed 3 bases and J 0 bases; nucleotides not matched to a gene: 5. The CDR3 loop spans 16 amino acids. CDR3 loop: CASSPLTGGGSYEQYF. The CDR3 nucleotides are TGTGCCAGCTCACCTCTGACAGGGGGCGGCTCCTACGAGCAGTACTTC.

This clonotype has a count of ten or more. CDR3 sequence (DNA): TGTGCCAGCTCACCAGATCTGGAAGGCGAGCAGTACTTC. Its translation is CASSPDLEGEQYF. The chain has TRBV18 and TRBJ2-7; D unresolved. The V gene lost 2 bases and the J gene lost 6 bases, with 11 bases spanning the gap. Germline V CDR1 and CDR2: KGHSH, LQKENI. The CDR3 consists of 13 residues.

The rearrangement links TRBV9 to TRBJ2-6, with a weak D call TRBD2 (6 bases). CDR3 length equals 18 residues. Germline loops: CDR1 SGDLS, CDR2 YYNGEE. V lost 2 bases and J 0 bases, leaving 15 bases between the germline ends. DNA of the CDR3: TGTGCCAGCAGCGTTCGGGGGTCGTCAAACTCTGGGGCCAACGTCCTGACTTTC. Its protein is CASSVRGSSNSGANVLTF. The complete variable domain, with remaining parts taken from reference TRBV9 and TRBJ2-6, reads DSGVTQTPKHLITATGQRVTLRCSPRSGDLSVYWYQQSLDQGLQFLIQYYNGEERAKGNILERFSAQQFPDLHSELNLSSLELGDSALYFCASSVRGSSNSGANVLTFGAGSRLTVL.

There are many counts of this clonotype. This sequence joins TRBV20-1 and TRBJ2-7; TRBD2 agrees at 8 bases. The CDR3 covers 14 residues. CDR1 and CDR2 (germline): DFQATT, SNEGSKA (reference sequence). Unmatched junction bases numbered 6, after V lost 5 bases and J lost 0 bases. The DNA of the CDR3 is TGCAGTGCTCCGCAGGGGACTAGCTCCTACGAGCAGTACTTC. Translated: CSAPQGTSSYEQYF.

This clonotype occurred once. Being one base from a much bigger clone, this may be a read error. The V gene is TRBV11-2, the J gene TRBJ1-6; D possibly corresponds to TRBD1 (6 bases). Germline CDR1 reads SGHAT; CDR2 reads FQNNGV. The CDR3 has 16 amino acids. As DNA, the CDR3 is TGTGCCAGCGGCTTAGGGGGGGTTCTGGTGAATTCACCCCTCCACTTT. Its translation is CASGLGGVLVNSPLHF.

Note on this clonotype: A much larger clone sits a single nucleotide away, making a read error possible. The CDR3 sequence is CACSLRVNYEQYF. In nucleotides, the CDR3 is TGTGCCTGCAGCTTAAGGGTTAACTACGAGCAGTACTTC. The chain has TRBV7-9 and TRBJ2-7; D gene uncertain. The CDR3 spans 13 residues. Germline V CDR1 and CDR2: SEHNR, FQNEAQ (reference sequence).

As to this clonotype: The junction departs from the called germline gene at one end, perhaps through a read error. V gene TRBV2 combines with J gene TRBJ1-1; D uncertain. Germline CDR1 SNHLY, CDR2 FYNNEI. The CDR3 spans 13 residues. The CDR3 here is CAGSAGGIPEAFF. CDR3 in DNA: TGTGCCGGCAGTGCGGGAGGGATCCCTGAAGCTTTCTTT.

V and J are TRBV20-1 and TRBJ2-2; D not resolved. CDR1 and CDR2 (germline): DFQATT, SNEGSKA (reference sequence). Trimming left V 5 bases short and J 3 bases short, with 10 bases between. This CDR3 spans 13 amino acids. Here the CDR3 reads CSALTAHTGELFF. As DNA, the CDR3 is TGCAGTGCTCTTACAGCCCACACCGGGGAGCTGTTTTTT.

This chain uses TRBV4-1 with TRBJ1-2; D is perhaps TRBD1 (6 bases). The CDR3 length is 15 residues. Germline V CDR1 and CDR2: MGHRA, YSYEKL. V was trimmed by 0 bases and J by 1 base, leaving 9 bases between them. The CDR3 sequence is CASSQESRGNYGYTF. Written as DNA, the CDR3 is TGCGCCAGCAGCCAAGAGTCCAGGGGTAACTATGGCTACACCTTC.

There are a few counts of this clonotype. CDR3 loop: CASSPGQAEAFF. CDR3 sequence (DNA): TGTGCCAGCAGTCCCGGACAGGCTGAAGCTTTCTTT. The gene calls are TRBV12-3 or TRBV12-4 and TRBJ1-1; 7 bases align to TRBD1. With 5 bases clipped from V and 6 bases from J, the junction kept 3 bases outside the gene matches. CDR3 size: 12 residues.